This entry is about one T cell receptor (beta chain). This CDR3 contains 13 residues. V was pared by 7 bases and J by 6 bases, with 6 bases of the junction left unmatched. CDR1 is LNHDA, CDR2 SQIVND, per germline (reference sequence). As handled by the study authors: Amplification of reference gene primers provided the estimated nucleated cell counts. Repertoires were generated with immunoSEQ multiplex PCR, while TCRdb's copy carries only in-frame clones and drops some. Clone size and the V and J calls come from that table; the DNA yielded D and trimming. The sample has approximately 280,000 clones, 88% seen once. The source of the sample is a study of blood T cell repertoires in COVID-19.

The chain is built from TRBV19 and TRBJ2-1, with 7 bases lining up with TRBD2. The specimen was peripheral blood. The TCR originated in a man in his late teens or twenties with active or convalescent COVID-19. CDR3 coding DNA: TGTGCCAGTACTGGACTAGTTACCAATGAGCAGTTCTTC. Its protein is CASTGLVTNEQFF. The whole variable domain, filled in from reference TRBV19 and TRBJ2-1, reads DGGITQSPKYLFRKEGQNVTLSCEQNLNHDAMYWYRQDPGQGLRLIYYSQIVNDFQKGDIAEGYSVSREKKESFPLTVTSAQKNPTAFYLCASTGLVTNEQFFGPGTRLTVL.